The 32 T cell receptor beta chains below all came from one sample that was sequenced in a study of shared clonotypes between healthy human individuals. Naive CD8 populations comprised CD45RO-negative cells positively selected for CCR7, excluding terminally differentiated effector memory CD45RA+ cells. The assay was immunoSEQ multiplex PCR, and TCRdb's table has in-frame clones only and misses some. In the table there are around 2.1 million clones, just over 90% of which are singletons. The sequencing input was naive CD8+ T cells from PBMCs. The receptors derive from a man younger than 35 in good health. Some clones in this sample may be carry-over from other donors' samples.

For this clone: Sequence at one end of the junction differs from germline and may be a read error. Other DNA sequences from this sample encode an identical CDR3 as well. This chain connects TRBV25-1 to TRBJ1-2; no firm D call. The CDR3 contains 13 residues. CDR1 MGHDK and CDR2 SYGVNS come from the germline V gene. The CDR3 is CASSEPANYGYTF. CDR3 DNA: TGTGCCAGCAGTGAACCAGCTAACTATGGCTACACCTTT.

The chain has TRBV19 and TRBJ2-5, with a possible D match to TRBD1 (5 bases). Looked up from germline, CDR1 is LNHDA and CDR2 is SQIVND (reference sequence). This CDR3 has 16 amino acids. Trimming took off 7 bases at V and 0 bases at J, with 18 bases between the two ends. The CDR3 here is CASNPGYGGYQETQYF. CDR3 nucleotide sequence: TGTGCCAGTAACCCAGGGTATGGTGGCTACCAAGAGACCCAGTACTTC. The full variable domain, in which reference TRBV19 and TRBJ2-5 provide the parts outside the CDR3, is DGGITQSPKYLFRKEGQNVTLSCEQNLNHDAMYWYRQDPGQGLRLIYYSQIVNDFQKGDIAEGYSVSREKKESFPLTVTSAQKNPTAFYLCASNPGYGGYQETQYFGPGTRLLVL.

The chain links TRBV19 to TRBJ2-1; D may be TRBD2 (5 bases). Germline V CDR1 and CDR2: LNHDA, SQIVND (reference sequence). The CDR3 runs to 14 residues. V lost 5 bases, J lost 7 bases, and 15 bases lay in between. DNA for the CDR3: TGTGCCAGTAGTGTCCGGGGTGGATTTAATGAGCAGTTCTTC. Translated: CASSVRGGFNEQFF.

The V gene is TRBV29-1, the J gene TRBJ2-7; 7 positions match TRBD2. Germline-derived CDR1 and CDR2 are SQVTM and ANQGSEA. J lost 3 bases, V lost 7 bases, and 6 bases had no gene match. There are 12 residues in the CDR3. CDR3 DNA sequence: TGCAGCGCTGTAGCGGGCTTCTACGAGCAGTACTTC. It yields the protein CSAVAGFYEQYF.

V gene TRBV6-1 combines with J gene TRBJ2-1, with TRBD1 matching over 7 bases. The CDR3 runs to 16 residues. V trimming: 2 bases; J trimming: 0 bases; junction bases outside the gene matches: 4. Germline CDR1 MNHNS, CDR2 SASEGT. The DNA for the CDR3 is TGTGCCAGCAGTGAATACGCAGGGGGCTCCTACAATGAGCAGTTCTTC. Translated: CASSEYAGGSYNEQFF.

This chain links TRBV4-1 with TRBJ1-5; D possibly corresponds to TRBD1 (6 bases). Germline lookup yields CDR1 MGHRA and CDR2 YSYEKL. The CDR3 contains 15 residues. V was cut by 3 bases and J by 2 bases, with 11 bases left in between. The CDR3 nucleotides read TGCGCCAGCAGCCAGAGGGCAGGGGGCAATCAGCCCCAGCATTTT. Translating gives CASSQRAGGNQPQHF.

The J gene is TRBJ2-1, the V gene TRBV6-5; D gene unclear. Germline loops: CDR1 MNHEY, CDR2 SVGAGI. The CDR3 has 12 amino acids. The germline V and J ends were trimmed by 4 bases and 7 bases, with 8 bases remaining between them. CDR3 in DNA: TGTGCCAGCAGTTTTGAAGGGAATGAGCAGTTCTTC. It is translated as CASSFEGNEQFF.

V and J are TRBV6-6 and TRBJ1-2; perhaps TRBD1 as D (5 bases). This CDR3 comprises 12 residues. From germline, CDR1 is MNHNY and CDR2 SVGAGI (reference sequence). Deletions cut 4 bases from V and 5 bases from J, with 8 bases between. The CDR3: CASSSGPYGYTF. The CDR3 DNA reads TGTGCCAGCAGTTCGGGACCTTATGGCTACACCTTC.

The rearrangement links TRBV15 to TRBJ1-1, with 7 bases that match TRBD1. CDR3 length: 15 residues. Trimming at V came to 5 bases and at J to 1 base, leaving 7 bases not matched to a gene. CDR1 is LNHNV and CDR2 is YYDKDF in the germline V gene (reference sequence). CDR3 bases: TGTGCCACCAGCCCGCGACAGGGCAGGAACACTGAAGCTTTCTTT. Its translation: CATSPRQGRNTEAFF.

The chain uses TRBV30 and TRBJ2-5; a weak D match, TRBD2 (5 bases). The germline V gene has CDR1 GTSNPN and CDR2 SVGIG (reference sequence). The CDR3 loop spans 14 amino acids. The CDR3 nucleotides are TGTGCTCGGGGTGGCGCCGGGTTTGGAGAGACCCAGTACTTC. This translates into CARGGAGFGETQYF.

The genes are TRBV5-1 and TRBJ1-2; D is undetermined. CDR3 length: 11 amino acids. V was shortened by 0 bases and J by 11 bases, with 8 bases between the two germline ends. CDR1 is SGHRS, CDR2 YFSETQ, per germline. The CDR3 reads CASSLGTDYTF. The CDR3 DNA is TGCGCCAGCAGCTTGGGAACCGATTACACCTTC.

CDR3 residues: CSVVGGTWSDTQYF. CDR3 sequence (DNA): TGCAGCGTCGTGGGGGGGACCTGGTCGGATACGCAGTATTTT. The rearrangement links TRBV29-1 to TRBJ2-3; TRBD2 aligns across 7 bases. Germline V gene data show CDR1 as SQVTM and CDR2 as ANQGSEA. The junction had 12 bases not matched to a gene; V was cut back by 6 bases and J by 6 bases. There are 14 residues in the CDR3.

The CDR3 sequence: CSVEDRVPSYNEQFF. CDR3 DNA: TGCAGCGTTGAAGATCGCGTCCCCTCCTACAATGAGCAGTTCTTC. J is TRBJ2-1 and V is TRBV29-1; the D is unclear. The V and J ends lost 0 bases and 0 bases respectively, with 9 bases between them. This CDR3 has 15 residues. Germline V gives CDR1 SQVTM, CDR2 ANQGSEA.

The chain links TRBV27 to TRBJ1-2; no definite D call. This CDR3 comprises 14 residues. Trimming pared 1 base from V and 7 bases from J, leaving 13 bases between. Germline loops: CDR1 MNHEY, CDR2 SMNVEV (reference sequence). The CDR3 DNA reads as TGTGCCAGCAGTTTATTGGGTCGGGGAAGTGGCTACACCTTC. It translates to CASSLLGRGSGYTF.

J is TRBJ1-1 and V is TRBV10-2, with no clear D. The CDR3 sequence is 12 residues long. V lost 2 bases to trimming and J lost 4 bases, with 5 bases between them. CDR1 and CDR2 (germline): WSHSY, SAAADI. The CDR3 DNA sequence: TGCGCCAGCAGTGAGGGGCTCACTGAAGCTTTCTTT. Translation: CASSEGLTEAFF.

This chain uses TRBV28 with TRBJ1-5; no reliable D call. The ends were cut back, 3 bases at V and 4 bases at J, with 16 bases in the middle. Germline CDR1 and CDR2: MDHEN and SYDVKM. This CDR3 comprises 16 residues. The chain's CDR3 is CASSFPAEKGNQPQHF. The CDR3 bases are TGTGCCAGCAGTTTCCCGGCAGAAAAGGGTAATCAGCCCCAGCATTTT.

This sequence joins TRBV4-2 and TRBJ2-1; D not certain. This CDR3 comprises 16 residues. Trimming cost V 4 bases and J 4 bases, with 17 bases left between them. Looked up from germline, CDR1 is LGHNA and CDR2 is YNFKEQ. The CDR3 sequence: CASSPSGIGLYNEQFF. The CDR3 nucleotides read TGTGCCAGCAGCCCCAGTGGTATAGGATTATACAATGAGCAGTTCTTC.

The chain recombines TRBV19 with TRBJ1-4; tentative D call: TRBD1 (6 bases). Trimming shortened V by 5 bases and J by 14 bases, and 15 bases separated the two germline ends. CDR3 size: 12 residues. Germline CDR1 reads LNHDA; CDR2 reads SQIVND (reference sequence). The CDR3 bases are TGTGCCAGTAGTTCCGGACAGACTGATCTGTTTTTT. Protein product: CASSSGQTDLFF.

The sample holds one count of this clone. The chain has TRBV7-6 and TRBJ2-2, with D perhaps given as TRBD1 or TRBD2 (6 bases each). V was cut by 6 bases and J by 4 bases, with 18 bases left in between. The CDR3 is 16 residues long. Germline CDR1 SGHVS, CDR2 FNYEAQ. CDR3 DNA sequence: TGTGCCAGCAGACCAAGGGGGGAGGCGGTCACCGGGGAGCTGTTTTTT. Translated, it gives CASRPRGEAVTGELFF.

The chain links TRBV7-9 to TRBJ1-1; TRBD1 aligns across 7 bases. Trimming took 3 bases from V and 1 from J; bases not matched to a gene: 2. Germline CDR1 is SEHNR and CDR2 is FQNEAQ (reference sequence). The CDR3 has 14 residues. CDR3 sequence (DNA): TGTGCCAGCAGCTTGGGACAGTCGAACACTGAAGCTTTCTTT. The encoded protein is CASSLGQSNTEAFF.

Only one count was recorded for this clone. J is TRBJ2-7 and V is TRBV2; a possible D gene is TRBD1 (5 bases). From germline, CDR1 is SNHLY and CDR2 FYNNEI. Trimming removed 3 bases at V and 2 bases at J, with 17 bases between. The CDR3 sequence is 16 residues long. The CDR3 DNA follows: TGTGCCAGCAGTGAGGGGCGGACCATGACAACCTACGAGCAGTACTTC. Translated: CASSEGRTMTTYEQYF.

The V gene is TRBV7-2, the J gene TRBJ2-7, with D maybe TRBD2 (6 bases). Germline assignment: CDR1 SGHTA and CDR2 FQGNSA. The V end was cut by 2 bases, the J end by 1 base, with 12 bases between. This CDR3 contains 15 residues. The CDR3 region is CASSLFSGLSYEQYF. The CDR3 nucleotides read TGTGCCAGCAGCTTATTCTCCGGACTATCCTACGAGCAGTACTTC.

Regarding this clone: In the same sample, other DNA sequences code for this CDR3. The chain has TRBV9 and TRBJ2-3; TRBD2 matches 7 bases. The trim removed 0 bases at V and 0 bases at J, leaving 4 bases unmatched. There are 16 residues in the CDR3. Per germline, CDR1 SGDLS and CDR2 YYNGEE. The CDR3 here is CASSVVSSGSTDTQYF. The DNA for the CDR3 is TGTGCCAGCAGCGTAGTGTCTAGCGGAAGCACAGATACGCAGTATTTT.

The chain is built from TRBV5-4 and TRBJ2-7, with D unresolved. V was cut by 3 bases and J by 0 bases, with 10 bases left in between. CDR3 length equals 14 residues. Per the germline V gene, CDR1 is SGHNT and CDR2 is YYREEE (reference sequence). The CDR3 nucleotides read TGTGCCAGCAGCTACGCCTCCCTCTCCTACGAGCAGTACTTC. Residues: CASSYASLSYEQYF. The complete variable domain, with remaining parts taken from reference TRBV5-4 and TRBJ2-7, reads ETGVTQSPTHLIKTRGQQVTLRCSSQSGHNTVSWYQQALGQGPQFIFQYYREEENGRGNFPPRFSGLQFPNYSSELNVNALELDDSALYLCASSYASLSYEQYFGPGTRLTVT.

The J gene is TRBJ1-1, the V gene TRBV6-6; weak D call: TRBD1 (5 bases). Trimming shortened V by 0 bases and J by 2 bases, and 13 bases separated the two germline ends. Germline assignment: CDR1 MNHNY and CDR2 SVGAGI (reference sequence). This CDR3 has 16 amino acids. The CDR3 loop reads CASSYSRWGTNTEAFF. In DNA form, the CDR3 reads TGTGCCAGCAGTTACTCGAGATGGGGCACTAACACTGAAGCTTTCTTT.

This chain joins TRBV19 and TRBJ2-7; 9 nucleotides match TRBD1. Germline V CDR1 and CDR2: LNHDA, SQIVND (reference sequence). The CDR3 is 16 residues long. The V and J ends lost 5 bases and 4 bases, in that order; junction bases with no gene match: 12. The CDR3 DNA sequence: TGTGCCAGTAGTGCTGATACGGGACAGGGAGCATACGAGCAGTACTTC. This encodes CASSADTGQGAYEQYF.

The chain has TRBV6-5 and TRBJ2-4; D tentatively fits TRBD1 or TRBD2 (7 bases each). In germline, CDR1 is MNHEY, CDR2 SVGAGI. V was shortened by 2 bases and J by 3 bases, with 14 bases between the two germline ends. This CDR3 region has 16 residues. CDR3 DNA sequence: TGTGCCAGCAGTTACCTGGCAGGGGGGGACAAAAACATTCAGTACTTC. It translates to CASSYLAGGDKNIQYF.

The rearrangement uses TRBV11-2 and TRBJ1-1; no clear D gene. Per the germline V gene, CDR1 is SGHAT and CDR2 is FQNNGV. The CDR3 has 17 residues. The germline V and J ends were trimmed by 1 base and 3 bases, with 18 bases remaining between them. CDR3 residues: CASSLGPRWSFDTEAFF. For the CDR3, the DNA is TGTGCCAGCAGCTTAGGCCCCCGGTGGAGTTTTGACACTGAAGCTTTCTTT. The whole variable domain, remainder taken from reference TRBV11-2 and TRBJ1-1, is EAGVAQSPRYKIIEKRQSVAFWCNPISGHATLYWYQQILGQGPKLLIQFQNNGVVDDSQLPKDRFSAERLKGVDSTLKIQPAKLEDSAVYLCASSLGPRWSFDTEAFFGQGTRLTVV.

This rearrangement joins TRBV6-1 to TRBJ2-1; 13 bases match TRBD2. Trimming removed 6 bases from V and 4 bases from J; junction bases left unmatched: 3. The CDR3 extends over 15 amino acids. In germline, CDR1 is MNHNS, CDR2 SASEGT. The CDR3 loop is CASRAGLAGYNEQFF. The CDR3 bases are TGTGCCAGCAGAGCGGGACTAGCGGGGTACAATGAGCAGTTCTTC.

J is TRBJ2-7 and V is TRBV7-6; TRBD2 matches 8 bases. V trimming: 3 bases; J trimming: 3 bases; junction bases outside the gene matches: 10. Germline loops: CDR1 SGHVS, CDR2 FNYEAQ. The CDR3 runs to 16 residues. As DNA, the CDR3 is TGTGCCAGCAGCTTCCTCAGCGGGAGTGATAACTACGAGCAGTACTTC. This sequence encodes CASSFLSGSDNYEQYF.

The rearrangement links TRBV11-2 to TRBJ2-3; 12 bases line up with TRBD2. CDR1 SGHAT and CDR2 FQNNGV come from the germline V gene. The CDR3 contains 17 residues. J lost 5 bases, V lost 5 bases, and 11 bases had no gene match. The CDR3 DNA sequence: TGTGCCAGCAGCCCCTCTAGCGGGAGGGCCATTAGAGATACGCAGTATTTT. It specifies CASSPSSGRAIRDTQYF.

The gene calls are TRBV9 and TRBJ2-7, with D uncertain. The CDR3 has 16 amino acids. Germline CDR1 is SGDLS and CDR2 is YYNGEE. The V end was cut by 6 bases, the J end by 1 base, with 20 bases between. CDR3 amino acids: CASTRHPELGSYEQYF. CDR3 nucleotide sequence: TGTGCCAGCACCCGACATCCGGAGCTAGGTTCCTACGAGCAGTACTTC.